The T cell receptor (beta chain) under discussion was sequenced for a study of beta chain features in type 1 diabetes. Study outcomes and limitations: There was a moderate but significant shortening of TCRB CDR3s in all four CD4+ subsets of Type 1 diabetes patients.

CD45RO/CCR7/CD25/CD127/CD95/CD27 staining was used to isolate CD4+ naive, central memory, regulatory and stem cell-like memory cells by sorting. Germline lookup yields CDR1 SGHDN and CDR2 FVKESK. The CDR3 is made up of 14 amino acids. Trimming shortened V by 4 bases and J by 1 base, and 8 bases separated the two germline ends. On this clone itself: The antigen is not known. The sample holds other DNA sequences that translate to the same CDR3.

Expressed TCRB transcripts were sequenced after all isolated RNA was converted to cDNA. Libraries were prepared by immunoSEQ multiplex PCR; TCRdb keeps only in-frame clonotypes and omits some of them. The repertoire holds 300,000 to 450,000 clones, with around a fifth as singletons. The TCR comes from a young woman in good health. Sequenced: naive CD4+ T cells from blood. This chain links TRBV14 with TRBJ2-1; D perhaps matches TRBD1 (5 bases). The CDR3 protein is CASSPTGSYNEQFF. DNA of the CDR3: TGTGCCAGCAGCCCCACAGGTTCCTACAATGAGCAGTTCTTC.